The clone carrying this TCR beta chain was recorded at least ten times. Its target is unknown. The length of the CDR3 is 16 residues. CDR1 and CDR2 from the germline V gene are MDHEN and SYDVKM. V shed 6 bases and J shed 0 bases, with 15 bases lying between them. This specimen belongs to a study of CD8 T cells in ankylosing spondylitis. Via MiXCR, TCRdb re-called the 5' RACE reads, giving one row per CDR3 protein. This table holds 100,000 to 150,000 distinct CDR3 sequences, roughly 9% found once. Overall study findings and caveats: The authors found the disease-linked clones to be CD8+ and relatively rare in peripheral blood.

The material sequenced was blood, either unsorted or a sorted T cell fraction (not recorded which). The genes are TRBV28 and TRBJ1-5; D not resolved. The clonotype comes from a male donor with ankylosing spondylitis or in good health (not recorded which). CDR3 in amino acids: CASRGIGKYSNQPQHF. DNA for the CDR3: TGTGCCAGCAGGGGGATCGGAAAATATAGCAATCAGCCCCAGCATTTT.